This TCR beta chain was sequenced during a study of blood T cells in healthy people across ages (dated by TCRdb to 2015 to 2017). Regarding the study in general: In model experiments, template switching captured roughly one uniquely barcoded TCR beta cDNA molecule for every two T cells. The study measured age-related changes in TCR beta repertoire diversity using deep sequencing normalized with unique cDNA molecular identifiers. Four age groups were formed from the donors: young (average approximately 15 years), middle-aged (around 39), aged (around 68) and long-lived (about 80). For two donors (one aged 18 to 30 and one aged 80 or older), the study analyzed two additional independent replicas of 1 million unique cDNA reads from the same blood draw.

Systemically healthy Caucasian individuals from Russia, around 38 in total and aged about 6 to 95 years, were included as donors. Each donor gave roughly 11 milliliters of peripheral blood, drawn into EDTA-treated Vacutainer tubes. Ficoll-Paque density-gradient centrifugation was used to isolate PBMCs, with at least 6.5 million per sample. Trizol reagent was used to extract total RNA from PBMCs, with at least 5.5 micrograms per sample. Naive CD45RAhigh/CD27high T cell percentages were measured by flow cytometry on a PBMC aliquot from every donor. To prepare the library, 5' RACE was applied. Sequencer: Illumina HiSeq 2500. The second PCR ran for about 6 to 12 cycles and used a J-beta primer mix along with a sample-barcoded 5' primer. A unique molecular identifier was introduced onto each TCR beta cDNA molecule by a template-switch 5' adaptor carrying 12 random nucleotides. At least 2.5 million CDR3-containing paired-end reads were obtained from each sample. All of the RNA was converted into first-strand cDNA using the Mint cDNA synthesis kit, with a TRBC-specific oligonucleotide serving as the primer. All cDNA was treated with uracil-DNA glycosylase and then went through a first 18-cycle PCR with the universal primers M1SS and BC2_uni_R. The original pipeline was this. For normalization, 1 million high-quality reads, each with a distinct molecular identifier, were randomly selected from each sample. Reads sharing molecular identifiers were discarded rather than binned into consensus sequences. CDR3 identification, clonotype clustering and error correction used MiTCR with a Q25 quality threshold and the strictest error-elimination algorithm. A nonparametric unseen species model with Euler transformation was used to estimate a lower bound on total TCR beta diversity. The public reads were reanalyzed by TCRdb: fastp trimming at Q25, MiXCR alignment, in-frame beta chains only. Every distinct CDR3 protein forms one entry, paired with its most common genes and DNA. TCRdb, not the original authors, processed these V and J calls. Across this sample there are about 760,000 distinct CDR3 sequences, with around 25% seen only once. The top ten constitute 9.4% of the sample.

On this clonotype: Its target antigen remains unknown. There are no base qualities to consult, and no much larger clone falls within one base.

The CDR3 contains 14 residues, cysteine and phenylalanine counted. The retained sequence is limited to the CDR3, 42 bases, with the frame set at the first base. The CDR1 and CDR2 encoded by the germline V gene are SGHRS and YFSETQ. V is clipped by 0 bases and J by 6 bases, and the sequence between their germline boundaries is 10 bases long. Study-wide conclusions, independent of this receptor: Because profiling used bulk unsorted PBMCs, naive and antigen-experienced compartments could not be compared conclusively. Compared with the aged group, more naive CD4+ T cells, fewer expanded clones and increased TCR diversity were shown by the long-lived group, suggesting age selection. The CMV infection status of donors was not known, potentially confounding age-related changes in expanded clonotypes. As age increased, observed TCR beta diversity per million T cells dropped in a roughly linear way, and a significant reduction was already evident by age roughly 36. Estimates of total diversity from one million sequenced T cells were regarded as lower bounds and underestimates. A strong correlation was found between observed TCR beta diversity and the percentage of naive T cells measured by flow cytometry.

Separately, the same data were catalogued under a study of T cells of mothers and their children. From the second report: Nine systemically healthy Caucasian individuals, comprising three mothers and their six children, were included as donors. cDNA synthesis used all of the extracted RNA, with 1.5 ug of RNA in each 15 ul reaction. In the second PCR, sample barcodes and 2-4 random nucleotides were introduced via the M1S primer. Over 8 million TCR beta CDR3 reads came from each mother, compared with approximately 2.8 million reads from each child. TCR recombination output is similarly shaped by thymic selection in related and unrelated pairs, with a minor effect exerted by inherited differences. Related mother-child pairs always showed normalized repertoire overlap that was slightly higher than in unrelated mother-child pairs, though the difference was never significant. No persistent microchimeric T cell clones were detected, at a sensitivity of approximately 100 clones per million clonotypes. The study used deep NGS to compare TCR beta repertoires of mothers and children, seeking features distinguishing related mother-child pairs from unrelated individuals. Mothers averaged about 37 +/- 4 years of age and children averaged about 10 +/- 4 years. After adapter ligation with NEBNext reagents, the libraries were sequenced on Illumina HiSeq 2000 with 100+100 nt paired-end reads. Mother and child libraries were prepared a month apart and sequenced in separate runs to prevent cross-contamination. For each donor, somewhere between about 450,000 and 2,100,000 distinct TCR beta clonotypes were identified. Naive TCR beta clonotypes were estimated from low-frequency clonotypes matched to each donor's FACS-determined naive share, without sorting.

The receptor's source is a boy aged 10-17 years in good health. Sequences were obtained from blood. Here the chain combines TRBV5-1 and TRBJ2-1, with no confident D gene call. The DNA is as follows: TGCGCCAGCAGCTTGGGGTTCGGCGCCAATGAGCAGTTCTTC. Translated, it gives CASSLGFGANEQFF.